This paragraph reports one T cell receptor (beta chain). This clone has a single count. Its recognized antigen is unknown. Base qualities are missing; no much larger clone stands one base away. This sample was included in a study of cytomegalovirus exposure and HLA in healthy donors (dated by TCRdb to between 2016 and 2019). The study in broad terms: An earlier analysis of about 560 of the donors reported over 250 Gb of sequence data and some 110 million unique TCR beta sequences obtained from 150 million to 200 million T cells. Approximately 300 gigabases of sequencing data and around 80 million unique TCR sequences made up an early release that covered approximately 700 HLA-typed donors. Of the approximately 370 genotyped donors, less than 85% were placed in the genetic ancestry cluster associated with self-reported Caucasian donors. The aim of the study was to test whether cataloging public T cell receptors could identify signatures of past pathogen exposure. Using immunosequencing, the study profiled T cell repertoires from approximately 700 subjects and related those repertoires to cytomegalovirus serostatus. Along with the approximately 700-subject first cohort, a separate validation cohort of some 130 different subjects was used. The study combined high-throughput TCR immunosequencing, statistical association of individual TCRs with disease status, and machine learning to predict cytomegalovirus infection status. A later analysis re-examined previously published TCR beta repertoires from over 500 donors and added high-resolution HLA genotyping to investigate patterns of TCR occurrence. The later analysis used no new phenotypic data to find candidate immune exposures, relying instead on TCR beta sequences and their occurrence across donors. An earlier analysis of a few hundred of the donors applied high-throughput TCR beta sequencing to assess whether each TCR beta V gene segment acted as functional or pseudogenic. Donor age, sex, ethnicity and CMV serostatus were collected together with the repertoire data. A later genetic analysis took genome-wide SNP genotypes for about 55% of the 666 donors and used that subset as a discovery cohort. All discovery cohort repertoires had been generated using a single sequencing platform. HLA typing included class I and class II loci at four-digit resolution. The number of typed donors differed by locus: 629-630 for A, B, C, DRB1 and DQB1; 500 to 550 for DQA1; approximately 600 for DPA1; and some 450 for DPB1. Because of strong linkage in the cohort, roughly five DR-DQ haplotypes were treated as single units for association and clustering. On average, about 200,000 unique TCR beta nucleotide sequences were sequenced per donor among about 400 genotyped donors of the cohort, with around 19% of those sequences being non-productive.

At the junction V is shortened by 6 bases and J by 9 bases; bases outside the gene matches: 12. The CDR3 runs 15 residues from the cysteine to the phenylalanine. The only DNA kept is the CDR3, 45 bases in frame from the first base. CDR1 MDHEN and CDR2 SYDVKM were looked up in the germline V gene. The library relied on the immunoSEQ multiplex PCR assay. A mixture of 60 forward primers for TCR Vbeta segments and 13 reverse primers for TCR Jbeta segments was used in the multiplex PCR. Amplification of the CDR3 region of rearranged TCR beta genes was performed with a multiplex PCR assay on genomic DNA. The Illumina HiSeq System was used to sequence the amplified TCR beta libraries as 87-base-pair reads. In the original analysis: Across the 640 or so repertoires, a later analysis counted tens of millions of unique TCR beta chains, 9.5 million to 12 million of which were shared by at least two donors. Raw reads were error-corrected and collapsed into unique sequences by a nearest-neighbor algorithm in which closely related sequences were merged to remove PCR and sequencing errors. To assign V, D and J gene segments, CDR3 sequences were aligned to IMGT reference sequences. Each retained sequence needed at least a six-nucleotide match to both a V gene segment and a J gene segment. Rearrangements were classified as productive when the CDR3 lacked stop codons and remained in frame with V and J, and all other rearrangements were classified as non-productive. Following IMGT convention, CDR3 was defined as the stretch from the second conserved V-encoded cysteine up to the conserved J-encoded phenylalanine. In an earlier analysis of more than 550 of the donors, sequences lacking an unambiguous match to a single V gene segment were excluded. In an earlier analysis of 587 of the donors, a V segment was called functional when productive rearrangements were above 56.7%, and segregating when the standard deviation between donors exceeded 5%. A statistical classification framework was developed to diagnose cytomegalovirus status using the catalog of TCR beta chain sequences. In a later analysis, V and J genes were assigned by comparing TCR nucleotide sequences against IMGT/GENE-DB human TR gene sequences. Using the TCRdist pipeline, a later analysis assigned CDR3 sequences along with most-parsimonious VDJ recombination scenarios. In a later analysis, each TCR beta chain was defined by its CDR3 amino acid sequence together with its V-gene family, and reads without a unique V-gene family were excluded. To address suspected cross-contamination and a sequencing artifact, a later analysis removed under 600 highly shared, low-generation-probability nucleotide sequences. In a later analysis, a clonal expansion index was calculated for each public chain from normalized within-repertoire ranks of inferred template counts. In a later analysis, generation probabilities were computed using a VDJ recombination model fitted to out-of-frame rearrangements, and the results were checked against IGoR. In a later analysis, hypergeometric tests were used to score TCR-TCR, TCR-HLA and TCR-CMV co-occurrence, with a repertoire-size bias correction applied to TCR pairs. To estimate false discovery rates, a later analysis permuted the HLA or CMV assignments 20 times. A later analysis grouped co-occurring TCRs with DBSCAN, adding TCRdist sequence similarity when clustering within HLA-allele-positive subsets. Repertoires with fewer than 30,000 or more than 120,000 public chains were left out of co-occurrence clustering, as were roughly five repertoires with anomalous nucleotide sharing. TCRdb obtained this table from immuneACCESS and retained in-frame rearrangements with V and J assigned. These tables miss some clones; where compared with another copy, unresolved V genes account for less than half of the shortfall, and the remainder is unexplained. Clone size and V and J calls were adopted from that table, with D and trimming inferred from the DNA. The sample records more than 95,000 clones, roughly 74% of which are singletons. The ten largest account for 2.5% to 3% of the sample.

In total, over 600 healthy bone marrow donors made up the cohort. Cohort members were all nominally healthy when sampled, although unrecorded immune exposures were likely present. The donor tested CMV seropositive and was one of the 289 seropositive cohort members. A peripheral blood sample was collected from each donor, and TCR beta sequencing was performed on peripheral blood mononuclear cells. Genomic DNA was extracted from the blood cell samples with the Qiagen DNeasy Blood Extraction Kit. Study-wide findings and limitations: The sequencing pipeline was judged likely to have produced a cluster of highly shared sequence variants as a technical artifact. A later analysis associated 16,951 TCR beta sequences with specific HLA alleles at a false discovery rate of 0.05. It was suggested by the authors that the approach could potentially be generalized to other disease states and immunological phenotypes. An association between a missense DCLRE1C variant and V-gene and J-gene trimming of TCR beta chains was found in a later genetic analysis and replicated in an independent cohort. In a later genetic analysis, fewer N-insertions in productive TCRs were reported among donors in an Asian-associated ancestry cluster than the roughly 700-donor mean. In vitro tests confirmed that a few of the cytomegalovirus-associated TCR beta chains recognize cytomegalovirus antigens. Immune exposure information for the cohort was limited to CMV serostatus. Linkage disequilibrium might explain the correlated functional status among segregating V segments, but an unknown experimental factor could not be excluded. Presence/absence analyses assumed roughly uniform sequencing depth across donors, an assumption that may not hold. Some IMGT-functional V segments, including TRBV6-2 and TRBV6-3, could not be distinguished by the 87-base-pair reads and were therefore excluded. According to a later analysis, parvovirus B19, influenza, CMV and Epstein-Barr virus appeared linked to several top co-occurrence clusters. Because some donors lacked HLA typing at each locus, the association tests relied only on the typed subset. In a later analysis, HLA-associated TCR beta chains showed more clonal expansion and lower generation probabilities than non-associated chains that were equally common. Only TCR beta chains were sequenced in this cohort, and the absence of alpha or paired-chain data limited detectable features. When HLA alleles, especially DR and DQ, strongly co-occurred, TCR associations were difficult to assign to individual alleles. According to a later analysis, TCR association rates differed among HLA loci, with DRB1 alleles showing the most associated TCRs and HLA-C alleles showing the fewest. A further reported finding was that TCR beta sequences accurately predicted the HLA-A and HLA-B alleles for most subjects in the first cohort. In both the original and validation cohorts, the classifier was reported to diagnose cytomegalovirus status with high specificity and sensitivity. According to a later analysis, most CMV-associated TCR beta chains appeared to be HLA-restricted, and the HLA associations seemed to be driven largely by CMV exposure. While some public TCRs were present in many individuals, most TCR sequences turned up only very rarely across donors. In the study, 150 to 200 TCR beta chains were listed as associated with cytomegalovirus. Because counts were too low, 15 to 20 rarely observed V segments, including chromosome 9 orphons, were left out of the earlier analysis of 587 of the donors. In an earlier analysis of more than 450 of the donors, most TCR beta V segments were observed in productive rearrangements about 87% or about 30% of the time, broadly matching IMGT annotations.

Sequencing was done on a sample of PBMCs. This receptor chain uses TRBV28 and TRBJ2-1; 9 bases in between match TRBD2. The TCR originated in a female donor in good health and CMV-seropositive. The DNA sequence is TGTGCCAGCAGCCGCAGGGGCGGGGGGGCCGGTGAGCAGTTCTTC. The resulting protein is CASSRRGGGAGEQFF.